Listed below are T cell receptor beta chains from one sample, sequenced in a study of cytomegalovirus exposure and HLA in healthy donors. Repertoires were generated with immunoSEQ multiplex PCR, while TCRdb's copy carries only in-frame clones and drops some. The table has some 170,000 clones, approximately 84% seen once. Material: PBMCs. These receptors all stem from a man aged 25-40 years in good health and CMV-seropositive. Both conserved end residues are part of each CDR3. The order of the fields is V gene, J gene, CDR3 length, D gene, clone size, CDR3 DNA, CDR3 protein. D genes are given only for firm matches. Not all rows give a size; the values are once, few, many and, for expanded clones, a class.

V gene: TRBV2; J gene: TRBJ1-5; CDR3 length: 15; D gene: NA; clone size: few; CDR3 DNA: TGTGCCAGCAGGGAGGCCAAGGGGGTCGACCAGCCCCAGCATTTT; CDR3 protein: CASREAKGVDQPQHF
V gene: TRBV30; J gene: TRBJ2-2; CDR3 length: 13; D gene: TRBD2; clone size: NA; CDR3 DNA: TGTGCCTGGGCGGACGCGGGAGCCGGGGAGCTGTTTTTT; CDR3 protein: CAWADAGAGELFF
V gene: TRBV4-1; J gene: TRBJ2-5; CDR3 length: 16; D gene: NA; clone size: NA; CDR3 DNA: TGCGCCAGCAGCCAAGATCAGGGCCAGGGGTGGGAGACCCAGTACTTC; CDR3 protein: CASSQDQGQGWETQYF
V gene: TRBV29-1; J gene: TRBJ2-1; CDR3 length: 13; D gene: TRBD2; clone size: once; CDR3 DNA: TGCAGCGTTGAAGGCTCGGGGGGGAATGAGCAGTTCTTC; CDR3 protein: CSVEGSGGNEQFF
V gene: TRBV2; J gene: TRBJ2-1; CDR3 length: 12; D gene: NA; clone size: NA; CDR3 DNA: TGTGCCAGCAGTGGATTAGAAGATGGTCGGTTCTTC; CDR3 protein: CASSGLEDGRFF
V gene: TRBV6-6; J gene: TRBJ2-5; CDR3 length: 12; D gene: NA; clone size: NA; CDR3 DNA: TGTGCCAGCAGCATCGGGGTGGGGACCCAGTACTTC; CDR3 protein: CASSIGVGTQYF
V gene: TRBV29-1; J gene: TRBJ2-1; CDR3 length: 15; D gene: TRBD2; clone size: NA; CDR3 DNA: TGCAGCGAGATGACTAGCGGGGGGGCTCGCGGTGAGCAGTTCTTC; CDR3 protein: CSEMTSGGARGEQFF
V gene: TRBV7-2; J gene: TRBJ1-1; CDR3 length: 14; D gene: TRBD1; clone size: NA; CDR3 DNA: TGTGCCAGCAGCTTAGCGACAGGGGGCACTGAAGCTTTCTTT; CDR3 protein: CASSLATGGTEAFF
V gene: TRBV18; J gene: TRBJ2-5; CDR3 length: 16; D gene: NA; clone size: once; CDR3 DNA: TGTGCCAGCTCACCACTCCGGGGAGAGACGGGAGAGACCCAGGACTTC; CDR3 protein: CASSPLRGETGETQDF
V gene: TRBV20-1; J gene: TRBJ1-4; CDR3 length: 11; D gene: NA; clone size: few; CDR3 DNA: TGCAGTGCTACAGTCGGGGAAAAACTGTTTTTT; CDR3 protein: CSATVGEKLFF
V gene: TRBV7-2; J gene: TRBJ1-2; CDR3 length: 14; D gene: NA; clone size: NA; CDR3 DNA: TGTGCCAGCAGCTCGGGACTAGCTAACTATGGCTACACCTTC; CDR3 protein: CASSSGLANYGYTF
V gene: TRBV5-6; J gene: TRBJ2-4; CDR3 length: 15; D gene: NA; clone size: NA; CDR3 DNA: TGTGCCAGCAGCTTCGAGGGTAGAGCCAAAAACATTCAGTACTTC; CDR3 protein: CASSFEGRAKNIQYF
V gene: TRBV28; J gene: TRBJ2-5; CDR3 length: 15; D gene: TRBD2; clone size: once; CDR3 DNA: TGTGCCAGCAGGCAACTAGCGGGAGCACGAGAGACCCAGTACTTC; CDR3 protein: CASRQLAGARETQYF
V gene: TRBV5-5; J gene: TRBJ2-1; CDR3 length: 17; D gene: TRBD1; clone size: NA; CDR3 DNA: TGTGCCAGCAGCCATGGGGACAGGGGGTCCATCTACAATGAGCAGTTCTTC; CDR3 protein: CASSHGDRGSIYNEQFF
V gene: TRBV19; J gene: TRBJ1-3; CDR3 length: 14; D gene: NA; clone size: NA; CDR3 DNA: TGTGCCAGTGCCCCGCCAAGGAGCCGAGACACCATATATTTT; CDR3 protein: CASAPPRSRDTIYF
V gene: TRBV20-1; J gene: TRBJ1-1; CDR3 length: 11; D gene: TRBD1; clone size: once; CDR3 DNA: TGCAGTGCTAGAGGGGACAGGGGGCTTATCTTT; CDR3 protein: CSARGDRGLIF
V gene: TRBV5-1; J gene: TRBJ2-2; CDR3 length: 16; D gene: TRBD2; clone size: NA; CDR3 DNA: TGCGCCAGCAGCTTGTCCGGACTAGCGAACACCGGGGAGCTGTTTTTT; CDR3 protein: CASSLSGLANTGELFF
V gene: TRBV5-1; J gene: TRBJ2-5; CDR3 length: 15; D gene: NA; clone size: NA; CDR3 DNA: TGCGCCAGCAGCTTACATTCGGGCGGGGAAGAGACCCAGTACTTC; CDR3 protein: CASSLHSGGEETQYF
V gene: TRBV25-1; J gene: TRBJ2-3; CDR3 length: 13; D gene: TRBD1; clone size: NA; CDR3 DNA: TGTGCCAGTTCCAGGGGGCTCACAGATACGCAGTATTTT; CDR3 protein: CASSRGLTDTQYF
V gene: TRBV14; J gene: TRBJ2-7; CDR3 length: 17; D gene: NA; clone size: NA; CDR3 DNA: TGTGCCAGCAGCCAAAGACCGACGCGAGGGTTCGGGTACGAGCAGTACTTC; CDR3 protein: CASSQRPTRGFGYEQYF
V gene: TRBV5-1; J gene: TRBJ1-1; CDR3 length: 14; D gene: NA; clone size: few; CDR3 DNA: TGCGCCAGCAACAACGGACAGATGAACACTGAAGCTTTCTTT; CDR3 protein: CASNNGQMNTEAFF
V gene: TRBV27; J gene: TRBJ2-3; CDR3 length: 15; D gene: NA; clone size: NA; CDR3 DNA: TGTGCCAGCAGTTCCCCGACTGTTGACACAGATACGCAGTATTTT; CDR3 protein: CASSSPTVDTDTQYF
V gene: TRBV28; J gene: TRBJ1-5; CDR3 length: 14; D gene: NA; clone size: NA; CDR3 DNA: TGTGCCAGCAGGACCCAGGGGAGCAATCAGCCCCAGCATTTT; CDR3 protein: CASRTQGSNQPQHF
V gene: TRBV27; J gene: TRBJ2-7; CDR3 length: 16; D gene: TRBD1; clone size: NA; CDR3 DNA: TGTGCCAGCAGTTTAACGGGGGACAGGGGGCTTGACGAGCAGTACTTC; CDR3 protein: CASSLTGDRGLDEQYF
V gene: TRBV9; J gene: TRBJ1-1; CDR3 length: 14; D gene: NA; clone size: NA; CDR3 DNA: TGTGCCAGCAGCGTAGATACGGGGAACACTGAAGCTTTCTTT; CDR3 protein: CASSVDTGNTEAFF
V gene: TRBV13; J gene: TRBJ2-1; CDR3 length: 15; D gene: NA; clone size: NA; CDR3 DNA: TGTGCCAGCAGCCCAGGACTGATGACCTACAATGAGCAGTTCTTC; CDR3 protein: CASSPGLMTYNEQFF
V gene: TRBV27; J gene: TRBJ2-7; CDR3 length: 15; D gene: TRBD1; clone size: NA; CDR3 DNA: TGTGCCAGCAGGACAGGGGATAGAGGGACCTACGAGCAGTACTTC; CDR3 protein: CASRTGDRGTYEQYF
V gene: TRBV7-3; J gene: TRBJ2-7; CDR3 length: 14; D gene: TRBD2; clone size: once; CDR3 DNA: TGTGCCAGCAGCTTAGCGGGAGACTCCTACGAGCAGTACTTC; CDR3 protein: CASSLAGDSYEQYF
V gene: TRBV7-8; J gene: TRBJ1-3; CDR3 length: 16; D gene: NA; clone size: NA; CDR3 DNA: TGTGCCAGCAGCTTAGGGGGACACGACTCTGGAAACACCATATATTTT; CDR3 protein: CASSLGGHDSGNTIYF
V gene: TRBV18; J gene: TRBJ2-2; CDR3 length: 16; D gene: NA; clone size: NA; CDR3 DNA: TGTGCCAGCTCAACTGGGAAGGGGTCGAACACCGGGGAGCTGTTTTTT; CDR3 protein: CASSTGKGSNTGELFF
V gene: TRBV13; J gene: TRBJ2-2; CDR3 length: 15; D gene: NA; clone size: NA; CDR3 DNA: TGTGCCAGCAGACTGAGGGTCTTGGGCACCGGGGAGCTGTTTTTT; CDR3 protein: CASRLRVLGTGELFF
V gene: TRBV4-1; J gene: TRBJ2-7; CDR3 length: 16; D gene: TRBD2; clone size: NA; CDR3 DNA: TGCGCCAGCAGCCAGCTTGGACTAGCGGAAACCTACGAGCAGTACTTC; CDR3 protein: CASSQLGLAETYEQYF
V gene: TRBV9; J gene: TRBJ1-2; CDR3 length: 16; D gene: TRBD1; clone size: NA; CDR3 DNA: TGTGCCAGCAGCATCCGGGACAGGGGGCCTTACTATGGCTACACCTTC; CDR3 protein: CASSIRDRGPYYGYTF
V gene: TRBV4-1; J gene: TRBJ1-5; CDR3 length: 14; D gene: NA; clone size: NA; CDR3 DNA: TGCGCCAGCAGCAAAGGGACGGGGGATCAGCCCCAGCATTTT; CDR3 protein: CASSKGTGDQPQHF
V gene: TRBV6-5; J gene: TRBJ2-1; CDR3 length: 15; D gene: TRBD1; clone size: NA; CDR3 DNA: TGTGCCAGCAGTTACGAGGGGGCCTCCTACAATGAGCAGTTCTTC; CDR3 protein: CASSYEGASYNEQFF
V gene: TRBV7-9; J gene: TRBJ1-1; CDR3 length: 18; D gene: TRBD1; clone size: NA; CDR3 DNA: TGTGCCAGCAGCTTTACTTTATCCCGGGACAGGATGAACACTGAAGCTTTCTTT; CDR3 protein: CASSFTLSRDRMNTEAFF
V gene: TRBV19; J gene: TRBJ1-3; CDR3 length: 13; D gene: NA; clone size: NA; CDR3 DNA: TGTGCCAGTACGGTCCACTCTGGAAACACCATATATTTT; CDR3 protein: CASTVHSGNTIYF
V gene: TRBV5-1; J gene: TRBJ2-5; CDR3 length: 16; D gene: NA; clone size: NA; CDR3 DNA: TGCGCCAGCATCACCTTGGGGGGACTTACCCAAGAGACCCAGTACTTC; CDR3 protein: CASITLGGLTQETQYF
V gene: TRBV7-9; J gene: TRBJ2-2; CDR3 length: 16; D gene: TRBD1; clone size: NA; CDR3 DNA: TGTGCCAGCAGCTTACGGCAGGGGGCGGGCACCGGGGAGCTGTTTTTT; CDR3 protein: CASSLRQGAGTGELFF
V gene: TRBV30; J gene: TRBJ2-3; CDR3 length: 16; D gene: NA; clone size: NA; CDR3 DNA: TGTGCCTGGAGTGTACTCAGGCAGTTCAGCACAGATACGCAGTATTTT; CDR3 protein: CAWSVLRQFSTDTQYF
V gene: TRBV5-1; J gene: TRBJ1-1; CDR3 length: 13; D gene: NA; clone size: NA; CDR3 DNA: TGCGCCAGCAGCTTGTACAGAAACACTGAAGCTTTCTTT; CDR3 protein: CASSLYRNTEAFF